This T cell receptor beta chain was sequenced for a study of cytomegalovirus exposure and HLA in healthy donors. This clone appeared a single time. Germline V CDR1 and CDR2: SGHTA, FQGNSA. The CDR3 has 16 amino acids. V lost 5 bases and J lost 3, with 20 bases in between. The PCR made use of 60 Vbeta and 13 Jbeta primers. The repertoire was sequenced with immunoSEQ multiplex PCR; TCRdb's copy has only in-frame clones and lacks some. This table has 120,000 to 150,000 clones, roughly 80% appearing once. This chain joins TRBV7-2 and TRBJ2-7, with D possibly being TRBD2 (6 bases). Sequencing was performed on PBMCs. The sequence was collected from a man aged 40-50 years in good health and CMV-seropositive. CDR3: CASSQTSGLSFYEQYF. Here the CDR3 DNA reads TGTGCCAGCAGCCAAACTTCGGGACTTAGCTTCTACGAGCAGTACTTC.